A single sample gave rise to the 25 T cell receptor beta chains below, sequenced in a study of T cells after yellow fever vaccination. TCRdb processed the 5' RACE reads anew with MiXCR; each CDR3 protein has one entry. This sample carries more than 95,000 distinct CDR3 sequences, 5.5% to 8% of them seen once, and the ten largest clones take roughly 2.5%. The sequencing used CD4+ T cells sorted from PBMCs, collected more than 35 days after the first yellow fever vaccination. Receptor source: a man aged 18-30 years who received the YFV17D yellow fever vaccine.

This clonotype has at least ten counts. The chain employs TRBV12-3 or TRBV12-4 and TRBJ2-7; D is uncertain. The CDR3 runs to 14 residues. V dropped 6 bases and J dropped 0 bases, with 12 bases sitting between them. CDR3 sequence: CASRRTSSSYEQYF. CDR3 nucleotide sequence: TGTGCCAGCAGGCGCACGTCGAGCTCCTACGAGCAGTACTTC.

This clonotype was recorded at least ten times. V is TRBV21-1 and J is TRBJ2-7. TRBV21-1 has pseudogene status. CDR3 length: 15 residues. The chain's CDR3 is CASSPLPEGPYEQYV. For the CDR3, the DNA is TGTGCCAGCAGCCCCCTGCCCGAGGGGCCCTACGAGCAGTACGTC.

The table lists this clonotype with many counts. Written as DNA, the CDR3 is TGTGCCAGCAGCTTAGCGCGGACAGACACTGAAGCTTTCTTT. Its protein product is CASSLARTDTEAFF. V gene TRBV7-2 combines with J gene TRBJ1-1, with D possibly being TRBD1 (6 bases). The CDR3 has 14 residues. V lost 0 bases and J 3 bases, leaving 8 bases between the germline ends. CDR1 and CDR2 from the germline V gene are SGHTA and FQGNSA. The full variable domain, completed using reference TRBV7-2 and TRBJ1-1, is GAGVSQSPSNKVTEKGKDVELRCDPISGHTALYWYRQSLGQGLEFLIYFQGNSAPDKSGLPSDRFSAERTGGSVSTLTIQRTQQEDSAVYLCASSLARTDTEAFFGQGTRLTVV.

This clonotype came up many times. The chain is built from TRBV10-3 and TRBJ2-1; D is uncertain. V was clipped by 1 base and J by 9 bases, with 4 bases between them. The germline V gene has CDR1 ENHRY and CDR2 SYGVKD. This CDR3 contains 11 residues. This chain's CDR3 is CAISEWGEQFF. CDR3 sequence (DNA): TGTGCCATCAGTGAGTGGGGTGAGCAGTTCTTC.

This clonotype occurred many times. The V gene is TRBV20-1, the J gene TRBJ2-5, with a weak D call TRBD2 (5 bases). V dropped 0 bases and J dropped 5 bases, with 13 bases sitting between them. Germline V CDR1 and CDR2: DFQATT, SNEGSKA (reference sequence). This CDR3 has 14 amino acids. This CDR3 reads CSARERGGTETQYF. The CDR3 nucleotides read TGCAGTGCTAGAGAGAGAGGAGGAACGGAGACCCAGTACTTC.

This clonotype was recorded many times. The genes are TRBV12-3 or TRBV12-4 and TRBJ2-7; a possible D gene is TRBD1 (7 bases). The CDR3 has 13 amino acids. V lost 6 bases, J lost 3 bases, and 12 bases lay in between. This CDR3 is CASSRGTDYEQYV. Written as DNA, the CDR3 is TGTGCCAGCAGCCGCGGGACAGACTACGAGCAGTACGTC.

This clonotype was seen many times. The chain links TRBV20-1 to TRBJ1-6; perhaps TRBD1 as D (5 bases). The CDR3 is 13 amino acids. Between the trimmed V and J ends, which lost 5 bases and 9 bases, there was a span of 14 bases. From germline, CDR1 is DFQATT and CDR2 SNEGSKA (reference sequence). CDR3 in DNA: TGCAGTGCTCCCGGGGCGTCGGGTTCACCCCTCCACTTT. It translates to CSAPGASGSPLHF.

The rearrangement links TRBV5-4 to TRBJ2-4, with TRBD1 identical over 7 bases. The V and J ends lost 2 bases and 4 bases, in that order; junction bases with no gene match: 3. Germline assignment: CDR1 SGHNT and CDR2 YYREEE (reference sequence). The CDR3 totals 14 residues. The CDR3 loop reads CASSLGQEKNIQYF. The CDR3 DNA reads TGTGCCAGCAGCTTAGGACAGGAGAAAAACATTCAGTACTTC.

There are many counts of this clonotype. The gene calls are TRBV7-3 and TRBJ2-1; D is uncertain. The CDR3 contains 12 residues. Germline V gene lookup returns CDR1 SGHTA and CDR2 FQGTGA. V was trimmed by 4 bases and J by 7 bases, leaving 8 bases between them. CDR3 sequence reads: CASSSQRNEQFF. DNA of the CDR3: TGTGCCAGCAGCTCCCAGAGGAATGAGCAGTTCTTC.

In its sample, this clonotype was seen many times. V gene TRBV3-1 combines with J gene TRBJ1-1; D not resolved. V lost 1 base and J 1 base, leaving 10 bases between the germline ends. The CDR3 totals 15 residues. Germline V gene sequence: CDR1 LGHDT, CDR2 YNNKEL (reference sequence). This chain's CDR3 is CASSQGVFGNTEAFF. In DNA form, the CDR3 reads TGTGCCAGCAGCCAAGGAGTTTTCGGGAACACTGAAGCTTTCTTT.

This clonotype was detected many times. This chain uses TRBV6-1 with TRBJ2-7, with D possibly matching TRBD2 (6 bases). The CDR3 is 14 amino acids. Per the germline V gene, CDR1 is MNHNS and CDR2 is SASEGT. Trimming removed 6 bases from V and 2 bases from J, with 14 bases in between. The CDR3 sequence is CASSGTFYPYEQYV. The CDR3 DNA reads TGTGCCAGCAGCGGGACTTTCTACCCCTACGAGCAGTACGTC.

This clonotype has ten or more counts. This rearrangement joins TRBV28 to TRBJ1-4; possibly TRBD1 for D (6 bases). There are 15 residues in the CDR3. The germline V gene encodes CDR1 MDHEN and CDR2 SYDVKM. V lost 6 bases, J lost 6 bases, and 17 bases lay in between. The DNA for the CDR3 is TGTGCCAGCAGGCCTGGACAGTTTTCGGATGAAAAACTGTTTTTT. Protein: CASRPGQFSDEKLFF. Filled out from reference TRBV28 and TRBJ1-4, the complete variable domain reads DVKVTQSSRYLVKRTGEKVFLECVQDMDHENMFWYRQDPGLGLRLIYFSYDVKMKEKGDIPEGYSVSREKKERFSLILESASTNQTSMYLCASRPGQFSDEKLFFGSGTQLSVL.

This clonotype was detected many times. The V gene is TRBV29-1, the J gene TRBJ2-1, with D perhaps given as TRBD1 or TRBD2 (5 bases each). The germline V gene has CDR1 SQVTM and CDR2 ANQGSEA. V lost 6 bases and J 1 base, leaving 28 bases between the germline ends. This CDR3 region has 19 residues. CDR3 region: CSVGARDPSPDPSYNEQFF. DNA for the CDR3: TGCAGCGTCGGAGCCCGGGACCCTTCCCCCGATCCGTCCTACAATGAGCAGTTCTTC.

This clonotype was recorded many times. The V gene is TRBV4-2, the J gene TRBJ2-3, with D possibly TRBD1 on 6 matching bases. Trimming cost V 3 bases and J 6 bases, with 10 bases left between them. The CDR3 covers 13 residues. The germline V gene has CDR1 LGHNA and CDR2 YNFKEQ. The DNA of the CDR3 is TGTGCCAGCAGCCAGGGGGCCGGGGATACGCAGTATTTT. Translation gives CASSQGAGDTQYF.

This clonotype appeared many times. The CDR3 is CASSETATRTGTYEQYF. CDR3 nucleotide sequence: TGTGCCAGCAGTGAAACTGCGACTCGGACAGGGACCTACGAGCAGTACTTC. The rearrangement joins TRBV2 to TRBJ2-7; 8 nucleotides line up with TRBD1. Germline V lookup: CDR1 SNHLY, CDR2 FYNNEI. V lost 2 bases, J lost 2 bases, and 11 bases stayed unmatched. The CDR3 runs to 17 residues.

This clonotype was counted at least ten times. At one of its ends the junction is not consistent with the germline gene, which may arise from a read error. The CDR3 region has the DNA TGTGCCAGCACCCAACTGACGGGAAATTTCGTAGACTTC. Protein product: CASTQLTGNFVDF. The genes are TRBV7-9 and TRBJ1-2; no clear D gene. The CDR3 covers 13 residues. Germline CDR1 reads SEHNR; CDR2 reads FQNEAQ (reference sequence).

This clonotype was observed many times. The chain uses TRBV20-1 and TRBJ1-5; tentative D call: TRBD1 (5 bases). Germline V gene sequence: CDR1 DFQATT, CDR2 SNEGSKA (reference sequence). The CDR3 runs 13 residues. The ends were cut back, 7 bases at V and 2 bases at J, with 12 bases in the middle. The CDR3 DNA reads TGCAGTGAGGCCAGGGATGGCAATCAGCCCCAGCATTTT. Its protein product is CSEARDGNQPQHF.

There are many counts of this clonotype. The CDR3 DNA reads as TGTGCCAGCAGTGTAGTTCCAAGAAACACCGGGGAGCTGTTTTTT. It codes for CASSVVPRNTGELFF. This chain connects TRBV2 to TRBJ2-2; no definite D call. The germline CDR1 and CDR2 sequences are SNHLY and FYNNEI. The CDR3 contains 15 residues. V was cut by 4 bases and J by 2 bases, with 11 bases left in between. The variable domain in full, with the rest retrieved from reference TRBV2 and TRBJ2-2, is EPEVTQTPSHQVTQMGQEVILRCVPISNHLYFYWYRQILGQKVEFLVSFYNNEISEKSEIFDDQFSVERPDGSNFTLKIRSTKLEDSAMYFCASSVVPRNTGELFFGEGSRLTVL.

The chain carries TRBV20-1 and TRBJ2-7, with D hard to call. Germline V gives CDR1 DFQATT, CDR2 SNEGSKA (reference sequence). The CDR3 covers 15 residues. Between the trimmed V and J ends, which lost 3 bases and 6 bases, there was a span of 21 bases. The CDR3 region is CSARIREGPLGEQYF. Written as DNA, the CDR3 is TGCAGTGCTAGGATCCGAGAAGGACCCCTTGGCGAGCAGTACTTC.

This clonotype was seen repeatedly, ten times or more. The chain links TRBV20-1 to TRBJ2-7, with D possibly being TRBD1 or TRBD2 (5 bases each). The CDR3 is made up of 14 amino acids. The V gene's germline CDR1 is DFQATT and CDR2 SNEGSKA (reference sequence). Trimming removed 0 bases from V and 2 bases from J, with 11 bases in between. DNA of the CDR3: TGCAGTGCTAGAGAAAGAGGGGTTGCCTACGAGCAGTACTTC. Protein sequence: CSARERGVAYEQYF.

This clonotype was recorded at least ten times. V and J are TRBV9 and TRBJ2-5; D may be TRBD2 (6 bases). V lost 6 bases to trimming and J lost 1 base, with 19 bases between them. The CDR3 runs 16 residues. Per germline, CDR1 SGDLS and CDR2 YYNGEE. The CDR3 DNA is TGTGCCAGCACAAAAAGTGGGGCGGGGAGCCAAGAGACCCAGTACTTC. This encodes CASTKSGAGSQETQYF. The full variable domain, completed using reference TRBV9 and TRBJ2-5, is DSGVTQTPKHLITATGQRVTLRCSPRSGDLSVYWYQQSLDQGLQFLIQYYNGEERAKGNILERFSAQQFPDLHSELNLSSLELGDSALYFCASTKSGAGSQETQYFGPGTRLLVL.

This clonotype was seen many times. The CDR3 coding sequence is TGCAGTGCTAGAGATCCTTCGGGACAGGTTAGGCCCCAGCATTTT. Translating gives CSARDPSGQVRPQHF. The chain is built from TRBV20-1 and TRBJ1-5, with 8 positions matching TRBD1. V gave up 0 bases and J gave up 9 bases; unmatched junction bases: 10. Germline CDR1 DFQATT, CDR2 SNEGSKA (reference sequence). CDR3 length: 15 residues.

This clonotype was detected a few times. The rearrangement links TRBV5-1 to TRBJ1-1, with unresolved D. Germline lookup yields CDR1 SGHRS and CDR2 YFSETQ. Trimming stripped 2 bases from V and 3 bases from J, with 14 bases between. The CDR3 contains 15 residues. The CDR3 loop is CASSFGSTYYTEAFF. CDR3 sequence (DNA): TGCGCCAGCAGCTTCGGGTCGACTTACTACACTGAAGCTTTCTTT.

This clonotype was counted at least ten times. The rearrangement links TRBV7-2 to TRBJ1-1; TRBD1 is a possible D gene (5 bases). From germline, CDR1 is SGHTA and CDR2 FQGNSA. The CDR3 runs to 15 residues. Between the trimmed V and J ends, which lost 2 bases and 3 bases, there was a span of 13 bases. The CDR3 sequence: CASSLRFGGYTEAFF. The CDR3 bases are TGTGCCAGCAGCTTAAGATTTGGGGGTTACACTGAAGCTTTCTTT.

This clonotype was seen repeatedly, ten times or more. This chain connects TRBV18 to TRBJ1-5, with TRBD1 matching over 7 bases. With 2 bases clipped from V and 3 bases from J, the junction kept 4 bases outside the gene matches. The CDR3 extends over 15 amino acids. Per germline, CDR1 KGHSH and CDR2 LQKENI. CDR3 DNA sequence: TGTGCCAGCTCACCAGGAGGGGGCTCCAATCAGCCCCAGCATTTT. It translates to CASSPGGGSNQPQHF. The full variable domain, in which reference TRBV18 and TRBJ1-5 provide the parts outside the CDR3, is NAGVMQNPRHLVRRRGQEARLRCSPMKGHSHVYWYRQLPEEGLKFMVYLQKENIIDESGMPKERFSAEFPKEGPSILRIQQVVRGDSAAYFCASSPGGGSNQPQHFGDGTRLSIL.